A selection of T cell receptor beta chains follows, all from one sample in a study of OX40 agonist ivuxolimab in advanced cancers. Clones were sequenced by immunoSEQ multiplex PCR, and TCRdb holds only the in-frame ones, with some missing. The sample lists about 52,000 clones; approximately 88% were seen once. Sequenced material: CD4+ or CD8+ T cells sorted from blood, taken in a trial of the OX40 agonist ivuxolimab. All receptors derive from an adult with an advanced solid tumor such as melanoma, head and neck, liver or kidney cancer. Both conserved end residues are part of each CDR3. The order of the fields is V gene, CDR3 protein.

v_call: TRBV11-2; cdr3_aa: CASSLERGTEQYF
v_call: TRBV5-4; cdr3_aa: CASSRGQSNTEAFF
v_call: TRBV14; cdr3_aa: CASSWGLAGGETQYF
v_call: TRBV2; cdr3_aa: CASRFNEGGDTGELFF
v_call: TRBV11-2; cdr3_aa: CASSVASGVPQDTQYF
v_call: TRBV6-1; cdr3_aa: CASSATGNTGELFF
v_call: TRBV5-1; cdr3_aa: CASSLDLGLSPLHF
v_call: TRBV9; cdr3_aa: CASSVLGSGYTGELFF
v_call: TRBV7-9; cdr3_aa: CASSLDAPSGNTIYF
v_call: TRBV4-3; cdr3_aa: CASSQLLTSSYEQYF
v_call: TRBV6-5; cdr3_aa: CASRGASTDTQYF
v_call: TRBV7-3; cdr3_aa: CASSSAGTGGSEAFF
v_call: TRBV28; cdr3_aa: CASSLIDNYGYTF
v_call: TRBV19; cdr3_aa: CASSIPYNEQFF
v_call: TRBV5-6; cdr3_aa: CASSLARNTEAFF
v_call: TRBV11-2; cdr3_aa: CASSFGRGTDTQYF
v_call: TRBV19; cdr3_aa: CASSTSPGRGPQPQHF
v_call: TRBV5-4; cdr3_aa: CASSSGDRMNTEAFF
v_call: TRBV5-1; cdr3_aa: CASSFLQGNTGELFF
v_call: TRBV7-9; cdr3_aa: CASSLNGEETQYF
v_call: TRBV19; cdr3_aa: CASSIGWGATDTQYF
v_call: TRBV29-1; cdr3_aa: CSVLMTGPGNTIYF
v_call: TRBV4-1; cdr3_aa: CASSHSTGGNEQFF
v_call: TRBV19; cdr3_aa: CASSMSRDRGLSNQPQHF
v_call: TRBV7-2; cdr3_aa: CASSERTSGAYNEQFF
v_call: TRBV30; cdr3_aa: CAWSVFRYTEAFF
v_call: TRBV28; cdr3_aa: CASSLRRFRGPGNTIYF
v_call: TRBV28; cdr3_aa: CASSLLGGDPPGELFF
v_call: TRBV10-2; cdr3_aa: CASRETGTGVPLSGNTIYF
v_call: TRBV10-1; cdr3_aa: CAGGDRDYEQYF
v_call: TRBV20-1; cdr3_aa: CSALDGGTQYF
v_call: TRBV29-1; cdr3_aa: CSVAQGLASYEQYF
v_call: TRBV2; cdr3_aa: CASTPLSWYWREQYF
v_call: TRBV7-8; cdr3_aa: CASSLPRVGIKTQYF
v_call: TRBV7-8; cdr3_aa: CASSPQAAGANVLTF
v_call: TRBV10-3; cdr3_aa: CAIGGGNTEAFF
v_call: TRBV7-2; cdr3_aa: CASSPSWGTDTQYF
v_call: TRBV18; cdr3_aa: CASSPGVSGNTIYF
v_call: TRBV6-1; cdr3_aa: CASSRQDFEKLFF
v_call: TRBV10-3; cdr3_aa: CAISGAGQPDTQYF
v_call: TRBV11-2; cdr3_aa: CASSLVRGAYNEQFF
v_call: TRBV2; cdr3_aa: CASGGPDEKLFF
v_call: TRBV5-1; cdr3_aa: CASGIGTGGMNTEAFF
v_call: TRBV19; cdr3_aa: CASTSGGRAQHF
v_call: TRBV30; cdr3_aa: CAWTMNTGELFF
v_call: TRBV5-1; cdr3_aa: CASSEGLAGNRGETQYF
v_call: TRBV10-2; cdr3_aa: CASSGQGASDEQFF
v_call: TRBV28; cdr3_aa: CASSFRSEKLFF
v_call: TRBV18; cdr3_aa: CASSPPSGGTEAFF
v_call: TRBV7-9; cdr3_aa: CASRLDGQGYEQYF
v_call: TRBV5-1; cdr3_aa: CASSLGDGETQYF
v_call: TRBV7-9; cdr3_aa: CASSLGGAADTQYF